Listed below are T cell receptor beta chains from one sample, sequenced in a study of technical replicates of blood from a few donors. Profiling relied on immunoSEQ multiplex PCR, and the TCRdb table lists in-frame clones only, not all of them. The sample yields approximately 99,000 clones, about 96% seen once. Source material: T cells isolated from PBMCs. Receptors were obtained from a human donor in good health. The conserved cysteine and the conserved F or W are not part of the CDR3 here. The order of the fields is V gene, CDR3 protein.

TRBV19,ASSIAGTTGELF
TRBV7-9,ASSSSGVGNTEAF
TRBV6-6,ASSFDRGYT
TRBV9,ASSVRDSSYNEQF
TRBV27,ASKHWTRGRDTQY
TRBV5-1,ASSFRAGSDEQY
TRBV2,ASSEDSSYEQY
TRBV6-1,ASSEAGQGKDGYT
TRBV7-2,ASSSRTNYNEQF
TRBV6-1,ASTTGGPYEQY
TRBV11-2,ASSSAGWMDTQY
TRBV7-9,ASSLAPTPTGELF
TRBV19,ASLEWQGGGNQPQH
TRBV19,ASCMTGGTEKLF
TRBV7-3,ASSYPGDRGPETQY
TRBV6-1,ASSVEESQPQH
TRBV29-1,SGSTGNIQY
TRBV6-5,ASRRSQGAPGELF
TRBV2,ASSRLAGEGEQF
TRBV18,ASSSGTSAYNEQF
TRBV27,ASSFSGGETQY
TRBV5-4,ASSLGTGPPSYT
TRBV18,ASSPTQGENTEAF
TRBV19,ASSIVAGRQPQH
TRBV5-4,ASSQTGGEETQY
TRBV11-1,ASSLGTRDTLYGYT
TRBV15,ATSGAGGSYNEQF
TRBV2,ASSDWPSAGYT
TRBV4-3,ASTLSRGLNQETQY
TRBV28,ASRLLPGLQETQY
TRBV18,ASSPTTGVGAEQY
TRBV19,ASSLTGNNEQF
TRBV9,ASSVGAGAYEQY
TRBV7-3,ASSPSGTGNYGYT
TRBV27,ASSLGGADQPQH
TRBV4-1,ASSHVSGTEAF
TRBV9,ASSVAGLAADTQY
TRBV9,ASSGTGGGEQF
TRBV6-5,ASSLSGQVTEAF
TRBV5-1,ASSLGLVTSVSSTDTQY
TRBV5-4,ASAGNTEAF
TRBV27,ASSSRGVSEQY
TRBV11-3,ASSLGRGTEAF
TRBV4-1,ASSQESKQLTGELF
TRBV5-4,ASSALDTLNTEAF
TRBV11-2,ASNSASFLYEQY
TRBV18,ASSPQGLENTEAF
TRBV7-9,ASSLEQGFTEAF
TRBV10-3,AISSSGRGSKNIQY
TRBV7-9,ASSFTGGAGANVLT
TRBV4-1,ASSPPTSGAQF
TRBV11-3,ASSSTEAYEQY
TRBV30,AWTFTPTLLSMNTEAF
TRBV5-1,ASSLVPGQETQY
TRBV5-1,ASRLGYEQY
TRBV29-1,SVVGPGHKNQETQY
TRBV28,ASVYSGGNTEAF
TRBV7-8,ASSLVSLAGGGETQY
TRBV5-1,ASSLGQGGHNEQF
TRBV18,ASSPRPGQWNEKLF